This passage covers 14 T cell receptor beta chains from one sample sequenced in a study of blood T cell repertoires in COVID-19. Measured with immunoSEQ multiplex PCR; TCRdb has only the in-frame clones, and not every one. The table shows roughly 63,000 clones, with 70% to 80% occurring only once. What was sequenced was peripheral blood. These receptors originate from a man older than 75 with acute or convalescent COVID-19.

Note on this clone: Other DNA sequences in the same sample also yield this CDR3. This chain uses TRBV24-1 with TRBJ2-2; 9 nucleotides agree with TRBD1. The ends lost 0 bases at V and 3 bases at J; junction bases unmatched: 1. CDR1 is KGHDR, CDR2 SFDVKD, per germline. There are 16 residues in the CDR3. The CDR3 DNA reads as TGTGCCACCAGTGATTTGGACAGGGGGGACACCGGGGAGCTGTTTTTT. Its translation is CATSDLDRGDTGELFF.

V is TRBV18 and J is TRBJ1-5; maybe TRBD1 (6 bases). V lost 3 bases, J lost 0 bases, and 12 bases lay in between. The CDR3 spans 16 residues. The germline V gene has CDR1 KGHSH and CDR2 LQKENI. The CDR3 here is CASSPPGHSSNQPQHF. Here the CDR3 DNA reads TGTGCCAGCTCACCTCCGGGACATAGTAGCAATCAGCCCCAGCATTTT.

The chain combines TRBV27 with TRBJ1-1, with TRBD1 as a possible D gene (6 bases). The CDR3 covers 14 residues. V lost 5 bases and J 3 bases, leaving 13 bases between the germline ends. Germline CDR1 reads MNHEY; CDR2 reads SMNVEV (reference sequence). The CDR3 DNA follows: TGTGCCAGCAGTCAAACAGGGTTTGACACTGAAGCTTTCTTT. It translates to CASSQTGFDTEAFF.

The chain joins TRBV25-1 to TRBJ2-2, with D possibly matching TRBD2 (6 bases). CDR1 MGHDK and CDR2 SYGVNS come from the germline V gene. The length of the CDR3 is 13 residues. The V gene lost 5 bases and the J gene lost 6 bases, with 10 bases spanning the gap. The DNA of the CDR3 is TGTGCCAGCAGTTTATCGGGGGCCGGGGAGCTGTTTTTT. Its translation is CASSLSGAGELFF.

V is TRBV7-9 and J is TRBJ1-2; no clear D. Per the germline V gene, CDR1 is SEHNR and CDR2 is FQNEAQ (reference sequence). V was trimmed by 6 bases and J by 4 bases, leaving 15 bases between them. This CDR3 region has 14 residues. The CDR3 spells CASRHSSFPYGYTF. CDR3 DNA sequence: TGTGCCAGCAGGCATAGTAGTTTCCCCTATGGCTACACCTTC.

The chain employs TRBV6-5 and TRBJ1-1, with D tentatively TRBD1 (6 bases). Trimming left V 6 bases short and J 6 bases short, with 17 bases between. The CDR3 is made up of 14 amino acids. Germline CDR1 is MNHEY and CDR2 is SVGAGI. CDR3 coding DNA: TGTGCCAGCAGACCTAACAGGGAGGGCGCTGAAGCTTTCTTT. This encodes CASRPNREGAEAFF.

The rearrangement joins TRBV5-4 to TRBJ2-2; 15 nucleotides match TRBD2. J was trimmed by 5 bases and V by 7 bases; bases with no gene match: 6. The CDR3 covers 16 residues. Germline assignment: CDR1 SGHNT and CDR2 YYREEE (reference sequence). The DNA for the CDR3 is TGTGCCAGCGGCCTGGGGACTAGCGGGAGGACCGGGGAGCTGTTTTTT. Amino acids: CASGLGTSGRTGELFF.

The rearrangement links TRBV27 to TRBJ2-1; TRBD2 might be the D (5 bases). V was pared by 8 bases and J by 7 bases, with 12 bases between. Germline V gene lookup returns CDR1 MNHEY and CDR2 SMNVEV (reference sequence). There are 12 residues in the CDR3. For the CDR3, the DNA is TGTGCCAGCGGCCTGAGCGGAAATGAGCAGTTCTTC. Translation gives CASGLSGNEQFF.

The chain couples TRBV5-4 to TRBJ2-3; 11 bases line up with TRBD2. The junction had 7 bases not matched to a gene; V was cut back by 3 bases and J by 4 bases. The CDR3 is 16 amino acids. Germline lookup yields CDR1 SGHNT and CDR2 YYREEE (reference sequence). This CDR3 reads CASSSRLAGYSDTQYF. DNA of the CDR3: TGTGCCAGCAGCTCAAGACTAGCGGGATATTCAGATACGCAGTATTTT. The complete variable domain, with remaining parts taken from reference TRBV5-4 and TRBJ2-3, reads ETGVTQSPTHLIKTRGQQVTLRCSSQSGHNTVSWYQQALGQGPQFIFQYYREEENGRGNFPPRFSGLQFPNYSSELNVNALELDDSALYLCASSSRLAGYSDTQYFGPGTRLTVL.

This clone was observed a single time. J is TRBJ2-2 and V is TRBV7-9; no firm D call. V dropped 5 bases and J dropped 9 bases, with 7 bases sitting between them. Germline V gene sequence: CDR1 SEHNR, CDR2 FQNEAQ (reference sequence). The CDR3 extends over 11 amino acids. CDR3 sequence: CASSRDRELFF. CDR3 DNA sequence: TGTGCCAGCAGCAGAGATCGGGAGCTGTTTTTT.

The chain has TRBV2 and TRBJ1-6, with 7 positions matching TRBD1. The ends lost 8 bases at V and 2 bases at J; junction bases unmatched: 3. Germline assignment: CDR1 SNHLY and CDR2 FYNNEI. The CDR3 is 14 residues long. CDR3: CASSGQTYNSPLHF. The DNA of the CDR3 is TGTGCCAGCTCGGGACAGACCTATAATTCACCCCTCCACTTT.

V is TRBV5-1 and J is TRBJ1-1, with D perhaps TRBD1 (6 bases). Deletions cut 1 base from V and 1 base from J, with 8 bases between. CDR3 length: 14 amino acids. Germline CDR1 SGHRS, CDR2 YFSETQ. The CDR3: CASSLWDKNTEAFF. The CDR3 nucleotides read TGCGCCAGCAGCTTGTGGGACAAGAACACTGAAGCTTTCTTT.

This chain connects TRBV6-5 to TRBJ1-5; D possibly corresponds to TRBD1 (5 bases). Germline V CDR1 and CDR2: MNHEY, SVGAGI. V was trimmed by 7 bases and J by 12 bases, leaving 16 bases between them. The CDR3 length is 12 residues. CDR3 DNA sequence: TGTGCCAGCAATCGCCGGGGGGGTCGCCAGCATTTT. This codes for CASNRRGGRQHF.

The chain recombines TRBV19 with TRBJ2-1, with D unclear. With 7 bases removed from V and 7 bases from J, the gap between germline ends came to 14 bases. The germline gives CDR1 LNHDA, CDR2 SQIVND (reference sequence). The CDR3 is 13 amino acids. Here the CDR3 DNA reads TGTGCCAGTAACTCGGGTTCTAGGAATGAGCAGTTCTTC. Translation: CASNSGSRNEQFF.